A selection of T cell receptor beta chains follows, all from one sample in a study of blood T cell repertoires in COVID-19. Data came from immunoSEQ multiplex PCR; TCRdb stores just in-frame clones and leaves some out. Of 150,000 to 180,000 clones in the sample, over 65% were seen once. The sequenced sample was peripheral blood. These receptors originate from a man aged 80 or over with acute or convalescent COVID-19. Each CDR3 is given with its conserved first and last residue. A D gene is named only where the DNA matches it firmly. Expanded clones get a size class; other rows say once, few or many, or leave the size out.

CDR3 length	V gene	J gene	D gene	clone size	CDR3 DNA	CDR3 protein
17	TRBV7-8	TRBJ1-3	TRBD1	.	TGTGCCAGCAGCTTAGTAGGGACAGGCAGCTCTGGAAACACCATATATTTT	CASSLVGTGSSGNTIYF
19	TRBV9	TRBJ2-3	TRBD2	.	TGTGCCAGCAGCGTGTGGGCTAGCGGGGGGCCTCCTAGCACAGATACGCAGTATTTT	CASSVWASGGPPSTDTQYF
12	TRBV27	TRBJ2-1	TRBD2	.	TGTGCCAGCAGTTCCTTCCTAGCGGGGGAGTTCTTC	CASSSFLAGEFF
15	TRBV6-2/TRBV6-3	TRBJ1-6	.	.	TGTGCCAGCAGCTTAGACACGTCCCGTAATTCACCCCTCCACTTT	CASSLDTSRNSPLHF
15	TRBV5-1	TRBJ2-2	.	.	TGCGCCAGCAGCACGTCGGGACAGAACACCGGGGAGCTGTTTTTT	CASSTSGQNTGELFF
14	TRBV6-1	TRBJ1-1	.	.	TGTGCCAGCAGTGAGGTCCCAGGGGAAGGGCAAGCTTTCTTT	CASSEVPGEGQAFF
16	TRBV19	TRBJ2-5	TRBD2	.	TGTGCCAGTAGTGGCACGGGACTAGCGGGCGTAGAGACCCAGTACTTC	CASSGTGLAGVETQYF
17	TRBV7-8	TRBJ2-3	.	.	TGTGCCAGCAGCCCCGCGACAGTCGAGGTATTGACAGATACGCAGTATTTT	CASSPATVEVLTDTQYF
14	TRBV7-2	TRBJ2-3	TRBD2	many	TGTGCCAGCAGCTTGGTTGCGGGGGGCGATACGCAGTATTTT	CASSLVAGGDTQYF
13	TRBV18	TRBJ1-4	TRBD1	.	TGTGCCAGCTCCGCCGGACAGGGTGAAAAACTGTTTTTT	CASSAGQGEKLFF
15	TRBV3-1/TRBV3-2	TRBJ2-1	.	.	TGTGCCAGCAGCCAGGGGCAGGGGCCGTACAATGAGCAGTTCTTC	CASSQGQGPYNEQFF
15	TRBV6-5	TRBJ1-3	TRBD1	.	TGTGCCAGCAGCGGGACAGGGGGCTCTGGAAACACCATATATTTT	CASSGTGGSGNTIYF
14	TRBV2	TRBJ1-3	TRBD1	once	TGTGCCAGCAGTCAGGACAGGGTTGGAAACACCATATATTTT	CASSQDRVGNTIYF
17	TRBV7-8	TRBJ2-2	TRBD1	once	TGTGCCAGCAGCCTACGTGTCCCGGGACAGGGGGCCGGGGAGCTGTTTTTT	CASSLRVPGQGAGELFF
15	TRBV7-2	TRBJ1-6	TRBD1	.	TGTGCCAGCAGCTCGGGACAGGGTAATAATTCACCCCTCCACTTT	CASSSGQGNNSPLHF
16	TRBV11-1	TRBJ1-1	TRBD1	few	TGTGCCAGCAGCTCCACCTTTGGGACAGCGAACACTGAAGCTTTCTTT	CASSSTFGTANTEAFF
16	TRBV19	TRBJ1-5	.	.	TGTGCCAGTAGTATGGGTCAGACTTATAGCAATCAGCCCCAGCATTTT	CASSMGQTYSNQPQHF
13	TRBV13	TRBJ2-1	.	.	TGTGCCAGCAGCGCGGACAGTTACAATGAGCAGTTCTTC	CASSADSYNEQFF
15	TRBV11-2	TRBJ1-2	.	.	TGTGCCAGCAGCTTACAGGGCGGCGTTAACTATGGCTACACCTTC	CASSLQGGVNYGYTF
15	TRBV20-1	TRBJ2-3	TRBD2	.	TGCAGTGCTAGTGAGCGGGGGGGGAGCACAGATACGCAGTATTTT	CSASERGGSTDTQYF
16	TRBV4-3	TRBJ2-7	.	.	TGCGCCAGCAGCCAAGATTGGGGCGGCCCTGCCAACGAGCAGTACTTC	CASSQDWGGPANEQYF
15	TRBV18	TRBJ2-5	.	.	TGTGCCAGCTCACCACGAGCTGGTCCACAAGAGACCCAGTACTTC	CASSPRAGPQETQYF
14	TRBV3-1/TRBV3-2	TRBJ1-6	.	few	TGTGCCAGCAACGCAACAGCAGATAATTCACCCCTCCACTTT	CASNATADNSPLHF
15	TRBV3-1/TRBV3-2	TRBJ2-7	TRBD1	.	TGTGCCAGCAGCCAAGCCGGACAGGGAAGATACGAGCAGTACTTC	CASSQAGQGRYEQYF
13	TRBV11-3	TRBJ1-1	TRBD1	.	TGTGCCAGCAGCCGGGACAGGGACACTGAAGCTTTCTTT	CASSRDRDTEAFF
17	TRBV9	TRBJ1-2	TRBD1	.	TGTGCCAGCAGCGTAGAGTCCGAAGGACAGGGCACCTATGGCTACACCTTC	CASSVESEGQGTYGYTF
14	TRBV5-1	TRBJ2-1	TRBD2	.	TGCGCCAGCAGCCTACCGGGACTAGCGGGTGAGCAGTTCTTC	CASSLPGLAGEQFF
14	TRBV3-1/TRBV3-2	TRBJ2-1	.	.	TGTGCCAGCAGCCAAGTCCCTTTCTACAATGAGCAGTTCTTC	CASSQVPFYNEQFF
14	TRBV7-9	TRBJ1-1	TRBD1	few	TGTGCCAGCAGACCCACAGGGGGCCACACTGAAGCTTTCTTT	CASRPTGGHTEAFF
12	TRBV2	TRBJ2-5	.	.	TGTGCCAGCAATGTCCTACAAGAGACCCAGTACTTC	CASNVLQETQYF
15	TRBV6-5	TRBJ1-6	TRBD1	.	TGTGCCAGCAGTTACGGACAGGGGGCAGGTTCACCCCTCCACTTT	CASSYGQGAGSPLHF
14	TRBV27	TRBJ1-1	.	few	TGTGCCAGCAGTTTGCAGGGTGGAGGGCCTGAAGCTTTCTTT	CASSLQGGGPEAFF
17	TRBV18	TRBJ1-4	TRBD1	.	TGTGCCAGCTCACCAACTCGGACAGGCGCAACTAATGAAAAACTGTTTTTT	CASSPTRTGATNEKLFF
14	TRBV6-1	TRBJ1-5	.	.	TGTGCCAGCAGTGAAGCAGGGGGTAATCAGCCCCAGCATTTT	CASSEAGGNQPQHF
15	TRBV10-3	TRBJ2-6	.	.	TGTGCCATCAGCACAGACAACTCTGGGGCCAACGTCCTGACTTTC	CAISTDNSGANVLTF
15	TRBV28	TRBJ1-5	.	few	TGTGCCAGCAGGGAAACAGGGTCTAGTAATCAGCCCCAGCATTTT	CASRETGSSNQPQHF
14	TRBV11-3	TRBJ2-7	TRBD2	.	TGTGCCAGCAGCCCGGGGGGGTCCTCCTACGAGCAGTACTTC	CASSPGGSSYEQYF
17	TRBV7-8	TRBJ2-3	TRBD2	.	TGTGCCAGCAGCTTGTTCGGGGGGGCCTATGTCATAGATACGCAGTATTTT	CASSLFGGAYVIDTQYF
18	TRBV9	TRBJ2-2	TRBD2	few	TGTGCCAGCAGCGTTGAACCAGGCGGGGGGCCGGGCACCGGGGAGCTGTTTTTT	CASSVEPGGGPGTGELFF